In its sample, the clone carrying this T cell receptor (beta chain) was seen once. The antigen is not known. The source of the sample is a study of shared clonotypes between healthy human individuals. As originally analysed: In the immunoSEQ data, sequences were junction-only and lacked quality scores, so filtering differed. TCRdb keeps only in-frame clones here, not all; method: immunoSEQ multiplex PCR. That table gives V, J and clone size, and the DNA gave D and trimming. The sample contains 550,000 to 650,000 clones, about 95% of which appear only once. Naive CD8 cells comprised CD45RO-negative, CCR7-positively selected cells, excluding terminally differentiated effector memory CD45RA+ cells. Germline CDR1 reads SGHAT; CDR2 reads FQNNGV. The CDR3 is 14 residues long. The V end lost 5 bases, the J end lost 6 bases, and 14 bases lay between the germline ends. Points from the study as a whole: In general, naive subsets displayed greater estimated richness than memory subsets did.

The chain links TRBV11-2 to TRBJ1-5; a weak D match, TRBD1 (5 bases). The sequence derives from a woman between 25 and 40 years old in good health. The sequencing sample was made of naive CD8+ T cells sorted from blood. The CDR3 region has the DNA TGTGCCAGCAGCCTTTCAGGGACCCCTCAGCCCCAGCATTTT. The encoded protein is CASSLSGTPQPQHF.